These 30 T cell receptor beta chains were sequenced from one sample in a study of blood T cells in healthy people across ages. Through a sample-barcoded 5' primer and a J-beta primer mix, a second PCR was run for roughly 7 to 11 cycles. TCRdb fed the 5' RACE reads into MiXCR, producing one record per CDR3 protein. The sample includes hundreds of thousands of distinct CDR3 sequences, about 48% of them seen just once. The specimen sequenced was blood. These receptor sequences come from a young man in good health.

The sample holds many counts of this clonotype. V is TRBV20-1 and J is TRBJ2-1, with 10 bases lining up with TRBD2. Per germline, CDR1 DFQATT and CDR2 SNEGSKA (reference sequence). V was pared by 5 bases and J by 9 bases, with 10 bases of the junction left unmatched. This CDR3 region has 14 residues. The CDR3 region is CSAPTRLAGGEQFF. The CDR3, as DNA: TGCAGTGCTCCTACCCGTTTAGCGGGGGGTGAGCAGTTCTTC.

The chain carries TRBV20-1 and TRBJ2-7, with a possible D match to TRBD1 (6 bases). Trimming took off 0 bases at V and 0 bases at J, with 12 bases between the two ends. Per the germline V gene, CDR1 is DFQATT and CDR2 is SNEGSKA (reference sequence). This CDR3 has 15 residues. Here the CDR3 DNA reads TGCAGTGCTAGAGACGACAGGCGATTCTCCTACGAGCAGTACTTC. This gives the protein CSARDDRRFSYEQYF.

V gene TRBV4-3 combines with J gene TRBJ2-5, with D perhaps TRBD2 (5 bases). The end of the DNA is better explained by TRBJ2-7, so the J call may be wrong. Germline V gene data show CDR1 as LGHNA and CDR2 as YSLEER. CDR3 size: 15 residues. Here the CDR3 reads CASSQRVGRFGEQYF. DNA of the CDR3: TGCGCCAGCAGCCAAAGGGTAGGGAGATTTGGCGAGCAGTACTTC.

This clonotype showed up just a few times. DNA of the CDR3: TGTGCCAGCAGCTATGGGGCCGAGCAGTACTTC. Protein: CASSYGAEQYF. This sequence joins TRBV7-2 and TRBJ2-7; a weak D match, TRBD1 (5 bases). Per germline, CDR1 SGHTA and CDR2 FQGNSA. This CDR3 spans 11 amino acids. Trimming took 4 bases from V and 6 from J, leaving 7 bases between them. The full variable domain, completed using reference TRBV7-2 and TRBJ2-7, is GAGVSQSPSNKVTEKGKDVELRCDPISGHTALYWYRQSLGQGLEFLIYFQGNSAPDKSGLPSDRFSAERTGGSVSTLTIQRTQQEDSAVYLCASSYGAEQYFGPGTRLTVT.

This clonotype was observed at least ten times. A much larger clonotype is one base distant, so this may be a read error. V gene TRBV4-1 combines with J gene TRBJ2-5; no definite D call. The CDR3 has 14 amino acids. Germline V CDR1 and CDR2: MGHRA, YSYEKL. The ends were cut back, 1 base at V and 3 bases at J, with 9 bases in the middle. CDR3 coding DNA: TGCGCCAGCAGCCAAGCCTACAGAGAAGAGACCCAGTACTTC. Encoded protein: CASSQAYREETQYF.

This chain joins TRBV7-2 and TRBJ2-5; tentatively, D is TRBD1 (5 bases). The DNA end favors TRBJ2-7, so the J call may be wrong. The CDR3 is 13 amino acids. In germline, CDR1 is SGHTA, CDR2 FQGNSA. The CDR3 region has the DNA TGTGCCAGCAGCCCCAGGGCTCTGTTCGAGCAGTACTTC. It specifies CASSPRALFEQYF.

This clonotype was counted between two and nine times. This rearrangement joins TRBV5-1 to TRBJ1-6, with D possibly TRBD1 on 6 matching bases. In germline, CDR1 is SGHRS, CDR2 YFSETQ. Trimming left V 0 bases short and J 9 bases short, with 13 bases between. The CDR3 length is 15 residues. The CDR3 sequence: CASSLDTSGVSPLHF. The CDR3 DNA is TGCGCCAGCAGCTTGGACACATCAGGGGTTTCACCCCTCCACTTT.

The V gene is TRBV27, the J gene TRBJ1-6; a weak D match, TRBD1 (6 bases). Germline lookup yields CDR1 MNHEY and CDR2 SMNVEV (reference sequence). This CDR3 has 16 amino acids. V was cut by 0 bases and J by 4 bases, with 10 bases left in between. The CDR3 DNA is TGTGCCAGCAGTTTATCAGGCAGGGGATATAATTCACCCCTCCACTTT. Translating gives CASSLSGRGYNSPLHF.

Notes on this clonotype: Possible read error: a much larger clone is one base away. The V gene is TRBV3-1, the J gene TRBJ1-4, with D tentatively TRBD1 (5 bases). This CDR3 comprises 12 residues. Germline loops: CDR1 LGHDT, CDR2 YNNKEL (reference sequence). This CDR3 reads CAGSQSGGLLFF. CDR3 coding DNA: TGTGCCGGCAGCCAATCGGGGGGGTTACTGTTTTTT.

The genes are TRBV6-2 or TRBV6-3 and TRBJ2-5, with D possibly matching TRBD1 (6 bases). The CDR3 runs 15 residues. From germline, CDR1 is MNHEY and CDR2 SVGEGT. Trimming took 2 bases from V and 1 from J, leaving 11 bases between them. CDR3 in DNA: TGTGCCAGCAGTTACGAAGGGACACTCCAAGAGACCCAGTACTTC. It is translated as CASSYEGTLQETQYF.

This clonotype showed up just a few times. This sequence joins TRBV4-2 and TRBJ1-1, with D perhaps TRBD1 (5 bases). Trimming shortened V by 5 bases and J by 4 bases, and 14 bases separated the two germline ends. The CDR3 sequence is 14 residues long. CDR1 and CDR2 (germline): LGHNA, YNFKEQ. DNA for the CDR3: TGTGCCAGCAGCAGCCCCAACAGGCCCACTGAAGCTTTCTTT. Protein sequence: CASSSPNRPTEAFF.

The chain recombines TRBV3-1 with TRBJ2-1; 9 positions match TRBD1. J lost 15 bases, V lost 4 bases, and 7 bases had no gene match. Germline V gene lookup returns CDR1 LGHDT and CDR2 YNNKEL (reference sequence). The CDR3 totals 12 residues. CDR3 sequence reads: CASSPWDRARFF. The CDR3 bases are TGTGCCAGCAGCCCATGGGACAGGGCGAGGTTCTTC.

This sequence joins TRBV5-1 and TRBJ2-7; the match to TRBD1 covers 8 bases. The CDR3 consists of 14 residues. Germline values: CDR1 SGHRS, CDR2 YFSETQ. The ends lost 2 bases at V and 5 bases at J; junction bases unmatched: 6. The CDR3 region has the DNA TGCGCCAGCAGCTTCGGACAGGGAAGTAACGAGCAGTACTTC. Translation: CASSFGQGSNEQYF.

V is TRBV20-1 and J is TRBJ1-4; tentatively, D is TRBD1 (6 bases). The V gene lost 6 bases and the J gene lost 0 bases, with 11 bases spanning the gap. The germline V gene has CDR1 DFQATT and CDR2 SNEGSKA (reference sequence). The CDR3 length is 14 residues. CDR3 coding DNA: TGCAGTGCAGCACAGGGAGCAACTAATGAAAAACTGTTTTTT. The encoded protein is CSAAQGATNEKLFF.

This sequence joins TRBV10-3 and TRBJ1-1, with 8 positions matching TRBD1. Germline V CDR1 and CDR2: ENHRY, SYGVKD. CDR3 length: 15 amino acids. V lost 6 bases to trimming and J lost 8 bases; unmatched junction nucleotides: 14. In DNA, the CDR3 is TGTGCCATCAGCTCACCACAGGGGGGAGATACGGAAGCTTTCTTT. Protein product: CAISSPQGGDTEAFF.

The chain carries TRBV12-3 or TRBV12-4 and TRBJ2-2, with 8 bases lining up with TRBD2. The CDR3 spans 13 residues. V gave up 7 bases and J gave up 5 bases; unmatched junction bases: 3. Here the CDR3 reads CASKRGTTGELFF. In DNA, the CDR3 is TGTGCCAGCAAGCGGGGGACAACCGGGGAGCTGTTTTTT.

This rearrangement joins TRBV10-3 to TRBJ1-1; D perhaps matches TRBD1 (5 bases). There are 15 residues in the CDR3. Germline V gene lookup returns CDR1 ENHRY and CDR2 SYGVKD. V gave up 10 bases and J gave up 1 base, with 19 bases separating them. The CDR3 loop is CATGGTADGNTEAFF. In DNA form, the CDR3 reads TGTGCCACTGGGGGGACTGCGGACGGGAACACTGAAGCTTTCTTT.

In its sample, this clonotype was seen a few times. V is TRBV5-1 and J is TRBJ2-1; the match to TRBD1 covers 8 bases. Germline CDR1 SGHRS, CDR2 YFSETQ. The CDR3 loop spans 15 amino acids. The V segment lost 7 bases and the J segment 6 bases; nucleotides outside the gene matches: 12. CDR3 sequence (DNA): TGCGCCAGCCTCGATCGGGACAGGTCTACCAATGAGCAGTTCTTC. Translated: CASLDRDRSTNEQFF.

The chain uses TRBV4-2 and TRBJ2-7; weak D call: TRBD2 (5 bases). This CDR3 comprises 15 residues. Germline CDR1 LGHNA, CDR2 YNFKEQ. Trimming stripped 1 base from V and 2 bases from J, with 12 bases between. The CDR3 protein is CASSQGPDLTYEQYF. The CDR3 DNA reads TGTGCCAGCAGCCAAGGGCCGGACTTGACCTACGAGCAGTACTTC.

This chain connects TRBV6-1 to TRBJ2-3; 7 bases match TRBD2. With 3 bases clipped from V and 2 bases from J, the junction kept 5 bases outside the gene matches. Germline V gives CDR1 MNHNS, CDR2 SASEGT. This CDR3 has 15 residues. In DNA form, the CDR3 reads TGTGCCAGCAGTGAGTCGCGGGGGATCACAGATACGCAGTATTTT. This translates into CASSESRGITDTQYF.

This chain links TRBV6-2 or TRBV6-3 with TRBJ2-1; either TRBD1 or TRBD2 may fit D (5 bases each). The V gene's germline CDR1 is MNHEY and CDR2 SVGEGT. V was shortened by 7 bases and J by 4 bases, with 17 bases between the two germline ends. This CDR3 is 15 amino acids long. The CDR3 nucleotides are TGTGCCAGCATGGTAACCTACGGGGCGTACAATGAGCAGTTCTTC. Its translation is CASMVTYGAYNEQFF.

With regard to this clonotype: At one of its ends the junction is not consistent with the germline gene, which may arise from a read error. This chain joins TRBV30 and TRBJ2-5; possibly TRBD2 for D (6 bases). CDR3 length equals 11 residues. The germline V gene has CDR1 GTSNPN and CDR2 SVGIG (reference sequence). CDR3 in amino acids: CTWSGGNEQYF. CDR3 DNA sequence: TGTACCTGGAGTGGGGGGAATGAGCAGTACTTC.

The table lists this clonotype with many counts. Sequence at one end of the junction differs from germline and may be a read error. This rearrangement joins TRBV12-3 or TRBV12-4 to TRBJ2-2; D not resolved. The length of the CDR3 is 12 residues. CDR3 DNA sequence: TGCGCCAGCAGCCTGGGCGGCGGGGAGCTGTTTTTT. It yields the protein CASSLGGGELFF.

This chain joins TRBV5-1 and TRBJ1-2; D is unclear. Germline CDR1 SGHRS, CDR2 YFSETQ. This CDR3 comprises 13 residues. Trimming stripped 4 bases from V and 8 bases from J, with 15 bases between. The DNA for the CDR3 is TGCGCCAGCAGCGCCGACACATCGGGAGGCTACACCTTC. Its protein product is CASSADTSGGYTF.

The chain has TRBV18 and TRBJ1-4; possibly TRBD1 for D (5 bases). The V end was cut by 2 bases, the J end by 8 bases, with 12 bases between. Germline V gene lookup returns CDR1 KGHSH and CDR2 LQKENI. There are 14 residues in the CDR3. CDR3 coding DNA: TGTGCCAGCTCACCATGGCAGGGTGCGGAAAAACTGTTTTTT. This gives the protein CASSPWQGAEKLFF.

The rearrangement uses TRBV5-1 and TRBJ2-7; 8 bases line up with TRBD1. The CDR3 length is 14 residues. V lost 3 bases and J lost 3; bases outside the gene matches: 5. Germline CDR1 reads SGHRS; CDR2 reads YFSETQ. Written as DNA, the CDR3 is TGCGCCAGCAGCTCGATTGACAGGGGCTACGAGCAGTACTTC. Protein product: CASSSIDRGYEQYF.

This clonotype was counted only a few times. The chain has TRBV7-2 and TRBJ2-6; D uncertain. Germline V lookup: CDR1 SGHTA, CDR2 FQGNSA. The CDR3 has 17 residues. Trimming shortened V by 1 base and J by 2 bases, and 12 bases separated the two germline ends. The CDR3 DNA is TGTGCCAGCAGCTTAGAGTTTGGGGTCGCTGGGGCCAACGTCCTGACTTTC. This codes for CASSLEFGVAGANVLTF.

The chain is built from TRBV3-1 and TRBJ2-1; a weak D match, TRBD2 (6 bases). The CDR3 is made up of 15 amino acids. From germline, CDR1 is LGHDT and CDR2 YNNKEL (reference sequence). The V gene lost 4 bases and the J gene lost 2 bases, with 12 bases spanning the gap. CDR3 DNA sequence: TGTGCCAGCAGCCCTTTTACGGGGGCCTACAATGAGCAGTTCTTC. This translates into CASSPFTGAYNEQFF.

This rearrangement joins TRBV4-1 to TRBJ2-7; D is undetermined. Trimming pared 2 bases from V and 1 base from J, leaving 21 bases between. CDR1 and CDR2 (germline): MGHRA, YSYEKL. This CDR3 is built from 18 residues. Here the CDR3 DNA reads TGCGCCAGCAGCCAAATCGCCGCCGCAGCTCCTCCTTCCTACGAGCAGTACTTC. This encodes CASSQIAAAAPPSYEQYF.

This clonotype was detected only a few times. CDR3 DNA sequence: TGTGCCAGCAGCTCCCCTCTGAGGGGGGCGGATGAAAAACTGTTTTTT. Translating gives CASSSPLRGADEKLFF. J is TRBJ1-4 and V is TRBV7-9, with D perhaps TRBD1 (6 bases). CDR3 length: 16 amino acids. From germline, CDR1 is SEHNR and CDR2 FQNEAQ (reference sequence). V lost 4 bases to trimming and J lost 6 bases, with 18 bases between them.